The 12 T cell receptor beta chains in this list originate from one sample, sequenced in a study of neoadjuvant anti-PD-1 for oral cavity cancer (dated by TCRdb to about 2021). The receptor library was made with the immunoSEQ multiplex PCR assay. The immuneACCESS repertoire file appears here via TCRdb, limited to in-frame rearrangements. These files lack a portion of the clones; in checked studies, under half of the deficit traces to unresolved V genes, and the cause of the others is not known. In this sample the table shows 50,000 to 65,000 clones, 65% to 85% of which occur a single time. The ten largest clones represent 2.5% to 3% of the sample. Sample time point, as interpreted from the label and publication: before neoadjuvant nivolumab. The source was PBMCs, collected before nivolumab (anti-PD-1) treatment. The receptors stem from a person aged 40 to 85 with oral cavity squamous cell carcinoma.

The chain joins TRBV4-1 to TRBJ1-2, with no clear D. This CDR3 has 15 amino acids. Per the germline V gene, CDR1 is MGHRA and CDR2 is YSYEKL. The V and J ends lost 0 bases and 2 bases respectively, with 10 bases between them. CDR3: CASSQDRTTNYGYTF. CDR3 coding DNA: TGCGCCAGCAGCCAAGACAGGACTACAAACTATGGCTACACCTTC.

To note about this clone: The same CDR3 also results from other DNA sequences found in this sample. The rearrangement links TRBV5-1 to TRBJ2-5, with TRBD2 identical over 15 bases. The J segment lost 4 bases and the V segment lost 4 bases, leaving 11 bases of the junction unmatched. Germline loops: CDR1 SGHRS, CDR2 YFSETQ. The CDR3 loop spans 18 amino acids. The CDR3 here is CASSLGLAGGLGRETQYF. CDR3 DNA: TGCGCCAGCAGCCTTGGACTAGCGGGGGGGCTGGGAAGAGAGACCCAGTACTTC.

In this sample, this clone turned up a few times. V gene TRBV7-3 combines with J gene TRBJ2-2, with 8 bases identical to TRBD1. The CDR3 consists of 16 residues. After removal of 5 bases from V and 4 bases from J, the junction contained 9 bases not matched to a gene. Germline V gives CDR1 SGHTA, CDR2 FQGTGA. The CDR3 DNA follows: TGTGCCAGCAGCCCAGGACAGGGCGCGCGCACCGGGGAGCTGTTTTTT. Translation gives CASSPGQGARTGELFF.

The rearrangement uses TRBV7-9 and TRBJ2-1; possible D gene TRBD2, 5 bases. V lost 2 bases, J lost 9 bases, and 26 bases lay in between. This CDR3 has 18 amino acids. Germline V gives CDR1 SEHNR, CDR2 FQNEAQ (reference sequence). CDR3 nucleotides: TGTGCCAGCAGCTTAATAGGTCGGGCGGGCAGCTTGGGGATTGAGCAGTTCTTC. Its translation: CASSLIGRAGSLGIEQFF. Full variable domain (rest looked up from reference TRBV7-9 and TRBJ2-1): DTGVSQNPRHKITKRGQNVTFRCDPISEHNRLYWYRQTLGQGPEFLTYFQNEAQLEKSRLLSDRFSAERPKGSFSTLEIQRTEQGDSAMYLCASSLIGRAGSLGIEQFFGPGTRLTVL.

This chain links TRBV29-1 with TRBJ1-4, with D possibly TRBD1 on 5 matching bases. Trimming took 7 bases from V and 7 from J, leaving 16 bases between them. In germline, CDR1 is SQVTM, CDR2 ANQGSEA. There are 13 residues in the CDR3. The CDR3 sequence: CSASGSGGEKLFF. The CDR3 DNA reads TGCAGCGCTTCAGGGTCGGGGGGTGAAAAACTGTTTTTT.

This clone showed up just a few times. The gene calls are TRBV2 and TRBJ2-5; 8 nucleotides line up with TRBD2. V trimming: 6 bases; J trimming: 3 bases; junction bases outside the gene matches: 0. This CDR3 comprises 12 residues. Looked up from germline, CDR1 is SNHLY and CDR2 is FYNNEI. Here the CDR3 DNA reads TGTGCCAGCAGGGGACTAGAAGAGACCCAGTACTTC. Its protein is CASRGLEETQYF. The entire variable domain, with the rest obtained from reference TRBV2 and TRBJ2-5, is as follows: EPEVTQTPSHQVTQMGQEVILRCVPISNHLYFYWYRQILGQKVEFLVSFYNNEISEKSEIFDDQFSVERPDGSNFTLKIRSTKLEDSAMYFCASRGLEETQYFGPGTRLLVL.

This chain uses TRBV28 with TRBJ1-6; D unresolved. The CDR3 is 17 amino acids. Germline CDR1 and CDR2: MDHEN and SYDVKM. The V gene lost 8 bases and the J gene lost 4 bases, with 21 bases spanning the gap. The CDR3 protein is CASFSFPAGSYNSPLHF. CDR3 DNA: TGTGCCAGCTTTAGTTTTCCGGCTGGGAGTTATAATTCACCCCTCCACTTT.

This sequence joins TRBV7-9 and TRBJ2-2; D gene unclear. The V and J ends lost 3 bases and 3 bases respectively, with 5 bases between them. The length of the CDR3 is 13 residues. Germline V lookup: CDR1 SEHNR, CDR2 FQNEAQ (reference sequence). The CDR3 coding sequence is TGTGCCAGCAGCTTGCAGGACACCGGGGAGCTGTTTTTT. Amino acids: CASSLQDTGELFF.

The chain has TRBV6-5 and TRBJ1-1; possibly TRBD1 for D (6 bases). Between the trimmed V and J ends, which lost 7 bases and 9 bases, there was a span of 24 bases. The CDR3 contains 15 residues. Looked up from germline, CDR1 is MNHEY and CDR2 is SVGAGI. The CDR3 loop reads CASIPRGRGSVQAFF. CDR3 coding DNA: TGTGCCAGCATCCCTCGGGGGCGCGGGTCGGTGCAAGCTTTCTTT.

V and J are TRBV7-9 and TRBJ1-1; tentative D call: TRBD1 (5 bases). Germline-derived CDR1 and CDR2 are SEHNR and FQNEAQ (reference sequence). The V end was cut by 5 bases, the J end by 5 bases, with 21 bases between. This CDR3 region has 16 residues. The CDR3 here is CASSQRRQGGGTEAFF. Here the CDR3 DNA reads TGTGCCAGCAGCCAGAGGCGGCAGGGAGGAGGGACTGAAGCTTTCTTT. Full variable domain (remainder filled in from reference TRBV7-9 and TRBJ1-1): DTGVSQNPRHKITKRGQNVTFRCDPISEHNRLYWYRQTLGQGPEFLTYFQNEAQLEKSRLLSDRFSAERPKGSFSTLEIQRTEQGDSAMYLCASSQRRQGGGTEAFFGQGTRLTVV.

The DNA of the CDR3 is TGTGCCACCGAGAAATCCGGTCGGTCGGGAGCAGGTCGAAATGAGCAGTTCTTC. Encoded protein: CATEKSGRSGAGRNEQFF. The chain couples TRBV15 to TRBJ2-1, with D possibly matching TRBD2 (6 bases). This CDR3 is 18 amino acids long. The V gene's germline CDR1 is LNHNV and CDR2 YYDKDF (reference sequence). V was clipped by 8 bases and J by 7 bases, with 30 bases between them.

The chain uses TRBV2 and TRBJ1-3; D unclear. There are 11 residues in the CDR3. CDR1 is SNHLY, CDR2 FYNNEI, per germline. Trimming stripped 8 bases from V and 0 bases from J, with 2 bases between. CDR3: CASLSGNTIYF. In nucleotides, the CDR3 is TGTGCCAGCCTCTCTGGAAACACCATATATTTT.